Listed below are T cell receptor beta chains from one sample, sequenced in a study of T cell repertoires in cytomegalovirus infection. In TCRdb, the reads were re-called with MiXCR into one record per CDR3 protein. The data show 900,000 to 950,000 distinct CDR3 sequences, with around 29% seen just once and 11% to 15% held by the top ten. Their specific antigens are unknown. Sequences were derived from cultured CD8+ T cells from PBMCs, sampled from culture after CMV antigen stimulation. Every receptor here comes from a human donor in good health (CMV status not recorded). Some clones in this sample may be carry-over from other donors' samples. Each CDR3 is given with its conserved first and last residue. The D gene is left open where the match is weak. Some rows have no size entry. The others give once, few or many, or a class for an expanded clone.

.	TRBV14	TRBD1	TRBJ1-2	TGTGCCAGCAGCCTACATGGGACAGCTAACTATGGCTACACCTTC	CASSLHGTANYGYTF
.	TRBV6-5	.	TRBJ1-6	TGTGCCAGCAGTTACGAGGGGATCCATTCACCCCTCCACTTT	CASSYEGIHSPLHF
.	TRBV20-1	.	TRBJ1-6	TGCAGTGCTAGAGGGATAGGGAAGGAGAGTGCCTATAATTCACCCCTCCACTTT	CSARGIGKESAYNSPLHF
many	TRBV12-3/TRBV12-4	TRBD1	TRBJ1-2	TGTGCCAGCAGTTTATCGGGGACAGCCTATGGCTACACCTTC	CASSLSGTAYGYTF
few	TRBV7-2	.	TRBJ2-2	TGTGCCAGCAGCTTAAACGGGGGTCTTGCCGGGGAGCTGTTTTTT	CASSLNGGLAGELFF
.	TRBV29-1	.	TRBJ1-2	TGCAGCGTTGAGAGCAACTATGGCTACACCTTC	CSVESNYGYTF
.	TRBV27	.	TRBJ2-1	TGTGCCAGCAGTTTATCACTGGGGTTGGCCTACAATGAGCAGTTCTTC	CASSLSLGLAYNEQFF
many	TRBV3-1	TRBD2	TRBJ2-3	TGTGCCAGCAGCCAAGGGACCAGCGGGGGGCGCACAGATACGCAGTATTTT	CASSQGTSGGRTDTQYF
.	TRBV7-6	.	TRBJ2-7	TGTGCCAGCAGCCGTGGTCCAAGGGAGAGGTTGGACGAGCAGTACTTC	CASSRGPRERLDEQYF
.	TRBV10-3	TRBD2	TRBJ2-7	TGTGCCATCAGCCAAACTAGCGGGACAACCTACGAGCAGTACTTC	CAISQTSGTTYEQYF
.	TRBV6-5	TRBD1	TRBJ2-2	TGTGCCAGCAGTTTCCACAGGGGGAAAACCGGGGAGCTGTTTTTT	CASSFHRGKTGELFF
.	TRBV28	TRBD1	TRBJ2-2	TGTGCCAGCAGTTTATTTGAACAGGGGCACGGGGAGCTGTTTTTT	CASSLFEQGHGELFF
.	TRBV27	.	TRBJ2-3	TGTGCCAGCAGTCCTCCCCGGGCGGGGAGCACAGATACGCAGTATTTT	CASSPPRAGSTDTQYF
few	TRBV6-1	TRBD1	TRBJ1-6	TGTGCCAGCAGTCTTCAGACAGGGTATAATTCACCCCTCCACTTT	CASSLQTGYNSPLHF
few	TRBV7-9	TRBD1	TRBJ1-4	TGTGCCAGCAGCTTACGTAAGGGTTGGGACAGGACTAATGAAAAACTGTTTTTT	CASSLRKGWDRTNEKLFF
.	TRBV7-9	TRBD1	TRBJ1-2	TGTGCCAGCAGCTCCAAATTAGGGGGCGCTGGGCATGGCTACACCTTC	CASSSKLGGAGHGYTF
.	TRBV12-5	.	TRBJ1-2	TGTGCTAGTGGTACACAGGGTGATAACTATGGCTACACCTTC	CASGTQGDNYGYTF
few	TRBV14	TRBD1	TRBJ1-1	TGTGCCAGCAGCCATACAGGGGGCGCGACGCTTCGGTGGATGAACACTGAAGCTTTCTTT	CASSHTGGATLRWMNTEAFF
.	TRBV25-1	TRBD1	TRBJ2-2	TGTGCCAGCAGTGAAGGGGACAGGGGGCCCACCGGGGAGCTGTTTTTT	CASSEGDRGPTGELFF
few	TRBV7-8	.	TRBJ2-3	TGTGCCAGCAGCCCGGCGGAGGGCGGGGCGGGCACAGATACGCAGTATTTT	CASSPAEGGAGTDTQYF
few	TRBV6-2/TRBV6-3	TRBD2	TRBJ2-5	TGTGCCAGCATTCTCGGGACTAGCGAGGCAGAGACCCAGTACTTC	CASILGTSEAETQYF
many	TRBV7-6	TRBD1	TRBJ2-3	TGTGCCAGCAGCAAGTGGGACAGCCGCACAGATACGCAGTATTTT	CASSKWDSRTDTQYF
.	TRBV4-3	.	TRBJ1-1	TGCGCCAGCAGCCAAGTGGGAGGGTGGGGGACTGAAGCTTTCTTT	CASSQVGGWGTEAFF
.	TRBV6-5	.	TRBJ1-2	TGTGCCAGCAGTTACTCGTCCCCGGATGGCTACACCTTC	CASSYSSPDGYTF
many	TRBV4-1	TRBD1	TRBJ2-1	TGCGCCAGCAGCCAAGACAGGGGGCCCTACAATGAGCAGTTCTTC	CASSQDRGPYNEQFF
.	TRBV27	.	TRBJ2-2	TGTGCCAGCAGTTTAGAGGGTTGGAGGACAGCCGGGTCCGGGGAGCTGTTTTTT	CASSLEGWRTAGSGELFF
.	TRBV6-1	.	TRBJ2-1	TGTGCCAGCAGTCCCGCGGGACACTCAGGGGGAGGCTCCTACAATGAGCAGTTCTTC	CASSPAGHSGGGSYNEQFF
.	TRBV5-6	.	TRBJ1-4	TGTGCCAGCAGCCGGGGGAGTGAAAAACTGTTTTTT	CASSRGSEKLFF
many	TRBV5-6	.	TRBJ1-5	TGTGCCAGCAGCTTAGGAGGTGGGCCCCAGCATTTT	CASSLGGGPQHF
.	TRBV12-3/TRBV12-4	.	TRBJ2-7	TGTGCCAGCAGTTCAGGGACTCGGGAGCAGTACTTC	CASSSGTREQYF
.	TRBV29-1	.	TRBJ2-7	TGCAGCGTCGATAGCGCGGGCTCCTACGAGCAGTACTTC	CSVDSAGSYEQYF
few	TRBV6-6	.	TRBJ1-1	TGTGCCAGCAGTTATTCTAGTAAAGACCCGAACACTGAAGCTTTCTTT	CASSYSSKDPNTEAFF
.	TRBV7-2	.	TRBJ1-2	TGTGCCAGCCCGTTTGGAGGAGACAGATCCTCCTGGCACTTC	CASPFGGDRSSWHF
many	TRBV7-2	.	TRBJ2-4	TGTGCCAGCAGCTTAGACAGCCTAGCCAAAAACATTCAGTACTTC	CASSLDSLAKNIQYF
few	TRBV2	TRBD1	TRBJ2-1	TGTGCCACCCCCGGGGACAGGGGAAATTGGTTCTTC	CATPGDRGNWFF
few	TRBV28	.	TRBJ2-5	TGTGCCAGCAGTCAGAGCCGGGGTGGCTGGGAGACCCAGTACTTC	CASSQSRGGWETQYF
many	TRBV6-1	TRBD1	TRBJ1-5	TGTGCCAGCAGTGAATTTAAGGGGGCTCCCAATCAGCCCCAGCATTTT	CASSEFKGAPNQPQHF
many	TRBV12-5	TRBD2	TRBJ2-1	TGTGCTAGTGGTTTGGTACTTGAGACTAGCGGGGGGGCCACCTACAATGAGCAGTTCTTC	CASGLVLETSGGATYNEQFF
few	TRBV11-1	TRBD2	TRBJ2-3	TGTGCCAGCAGCTTAGGGAGGAGCGGGGTCATAGATACGCAGTATTTT	CASSLGRSGVIDTQYF
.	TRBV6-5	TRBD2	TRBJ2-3	TGTGCCTGCTATAGCGGGTTAGACACAGATACGCAGTATTTT	CACYSGLDTDTQYF
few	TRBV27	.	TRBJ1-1	TGTGCCAGCAGCCCCGTGGGGGGTCTGAACACTGAAGCTTTCTTT	CASSPVGGLNTEAFF
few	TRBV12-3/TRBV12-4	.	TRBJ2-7	TGTGCCAGCAGTCCCCCGGTATGGTCTGTGGACTACGAGCAGTACTTC	CASSPPVWSVDYEQYF
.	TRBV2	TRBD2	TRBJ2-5	TGTGCCAGCAGTGAAGCCGGGGGCTGGACTAGCAGAAAAGAGACCCAGTACTTC	CASSEAGGWTSRKETQYF
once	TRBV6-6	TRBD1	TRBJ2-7	TGTGCCAGCAGTGACCGGGACAGGCCTTACGAGCAGTACTTC	CASSDRDRPYEQYF
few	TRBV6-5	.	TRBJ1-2	TGTGCCAGCAGCCCGGCCCCGGACGGGAATTTGGATGGCTACACCTTC	CASSPAPDGNLDGYTF
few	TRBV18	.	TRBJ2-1	TGTGCCAGCTCACCCTCCGGGGGCAGGGCCCTATACAATGAGCAGTTCTTC	CASSPSGGRALYNEQFF
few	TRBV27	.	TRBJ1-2	TGTGCCAGCAGCCAGGGGAGAGGCTACACCTTC	CASSQGRGYTF
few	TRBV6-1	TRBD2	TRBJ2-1	TGTGCCAGCAGTGGACTAGCGCCGCCCCGTACCCCCTACAATGAGCAGTTCTTC	CASSGLAPPRTPYNEQFF
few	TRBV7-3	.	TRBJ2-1	TGTGCCAGCAGCCCCTCGGACGTCTTAGGAGGCACCGGGGATGAGCAGTTCTTC	CASSPSDVLGGTGDEQFF
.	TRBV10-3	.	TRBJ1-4	TGTGCCATCAGTGAGGGCGGCGCAACTGATGAAAAACTGTTTTTT	CAISEGGATDEKLFF
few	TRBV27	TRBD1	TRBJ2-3	TGTGCCAGCACCCTCACAGGGGGCCGCACAGATACGCAGTATTTT	CASTLTGGRTDTQYF
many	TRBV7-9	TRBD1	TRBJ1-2	TGTGCCAGCAGCTTCGGGGGACAGGTTAACTATGGCTACACCTTC	CASSFGGQVNYGYTF
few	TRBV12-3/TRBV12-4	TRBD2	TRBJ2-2	TGTGCCAGCACTGGACTAGCGGGGGGGTCCGCGAACACCGGGGAGCTGTTTTTT	CASTGLAGGSANTGELFF